Each of the 9 T cell receptor beta chains below was sequenced from the same sample in a study of blood T cell repertoires in COVID-19. Sequencing used immunoSEQ multiplex PCR; TCRdb keeps in-frame clones, though not all of them. The data contain roughly 150,000 clones, roughly 93% of them singletons. Source material: peripheral blood. All receptors come from a young man with acute or convalescent COVID-19.

The chain has TRBV5-1 and TRBJ1-3, with 7 positions matching TRBD1. The germline V gene encodes CDR1 SGHRS and CDR2 YFSETQ. With V trimmed by 4 bases and J by 2 bases, 3 bases remained unmatched. The CDR3 length is 14 residues. DNA of the CDR3: TGCGCCAGCAGCATGACAGGGACTGGAAACACCATATATTTT. Its translation: CASSMTGTGNTIYF.

As to this clone: Other DNA variants within this sample encode the same CDR3. V gene TRBV9 combines with J gene TRBJ2-3; TRBD1 matches 8 bases. CDR1 SGDLS and CDR2 YYNGEE come from the germline V gene. The CDR3 covers 15 residues. The junction had 5 bases not matched to a gene; V was cut back by 2 bases and J by 3 bases. CDR3 in amino acids: CASSVGQGGTDTQYF. The CDR3 DNA sequence: TGTGCCAGCAGCGTCGGACAGGGTGGGACAGATACGCAGTATTTT. Complete variable domain (other parts from reference TRBV9 and TRBJ2-3): DSGVTQTPKHLITATGQRVTLRCSPRSGDLSVYWYQQSLDQGLQFLIQYYNGEERAKGNILERFSAQQFPDLHSELNLSSLELGDSALYFCASSVGQGGTDTQYFGPGTRLTVL.

As for this clone: Other DNA sequences in this specimen translate into the identical CDR3. The chain joins TRBV5-1 to TRBJ2-7, with 10 nucleotides matching TRBD1. J was trimmed by 3 bases and V by 0 bases; bases with no gene match: 3. The CDR3 consists of 15 residues. CDR1 is SGHRS and CDR2 is YFSETQ in the germline V gene. The CDR3 here is CASSLARDRGYEQYF. The CDR3 DNA follows: TGCGCCAGCAGCTTGGCTCGGGACAGGGGCTACGAGCAGTACTTC.

The genes are TRBV24-1 and TRBJ1-4, with 9 bases matching TRBD1. This CDR3 contains 16 residues. Germline assignment: CDR1 KGHDR and CDR2 SFDVKD. V gave up 5 bases and J gave up 8 bases; unmatched junction bases: 11. The CDR3 region has the DNA TGTGCCACCAGTGTCAACTCGGACAGGGGTGAGGAAAAACTGTTTTTT. Its protein is CATSVNSDRGEEKLFF.

V gene TRBV3-1 (or the pseudogene TRBV3-2) combines with J gene TRBJ1-1, with D possibly matching TRBD1 (6 bases). CDR3 length equals 16 residues. Trimming removed 3 bases at V and 0 bases at J, with 14 bases between. Per germline, CDR1 LGHDT and CDR2 YNNKEL (reference sequence). The CDR3 sequence: CASSQQGSRMNTEAFF. DNA for the CDR3: TGTGCCAGCAGCCAGCAGGGGAGTCGGATGAACACTGAAGCTTTCTTT.

The chain carries TRBV7-7 and TRBJ2-2; D may be TRBD1 (5 bases). From germline, CDR1 is SSHAT and CDR2 FNYEAQ (reference sequence). V lost 2 bases, J lost 2 bases, and 9 bases lay in between. The CDR3 has 15 amino acids. The CDR3 sequence is CASSLSDRNTGELFF. CDR3 nucleotides: TGTGCCAGCAGCTTAAGCGACAGAAACACCGGGGAGCTGTTTTTT.

J is TRBJ2-7 and V is TRBV18, with 9 bases that match TRBD1. Trimming cost V 3 bases and J 6 bases; bases outside gene matches: 0. Germline assignment: CDR1 KGHSH and CDR2 LQKENI. The CDR3 covers 12 residues. CDR3 protein: CASSPDRGEQYF. For the CDR3, the DNA is TGTGCCAGCTCACCGGACAGGGGCGAGCAGTACTTC.

The rearrangement links TRBV27 to TRBJ2-3, with a possible D match to TRBD1 (6 bases). Trimming took off 8 bases at V and 3 bases at J, with 21 bases between the two ends. The CDR3 is 16 residues long. The V gene's germline CDR1 is MNHEY and CDR2 SMNVEV (reference sequence). CDR3 coding DNA: TGTGCCAGCTACCGACAGGTTGGCTCGGGGACAGATACGCAGTATTTT. It translates to CASYRQVGSGTDTQYF.

The V and J genes are TRBV11-2 and TRBJ1-1; D not certain. V shed 3 bases and J shed 1 base, with 9 bases lying between them. In germline, CDR1 is SGHAT, CDR2 FQNNGV. The CDR3 has 14 amino acids. The CDR3 protein is CASSLRVTNTEAFF. DNA of the CDR3: TGTGCCAGCAGCTTGAGGGTAACGAACACTGAAGCTTTCTTT.